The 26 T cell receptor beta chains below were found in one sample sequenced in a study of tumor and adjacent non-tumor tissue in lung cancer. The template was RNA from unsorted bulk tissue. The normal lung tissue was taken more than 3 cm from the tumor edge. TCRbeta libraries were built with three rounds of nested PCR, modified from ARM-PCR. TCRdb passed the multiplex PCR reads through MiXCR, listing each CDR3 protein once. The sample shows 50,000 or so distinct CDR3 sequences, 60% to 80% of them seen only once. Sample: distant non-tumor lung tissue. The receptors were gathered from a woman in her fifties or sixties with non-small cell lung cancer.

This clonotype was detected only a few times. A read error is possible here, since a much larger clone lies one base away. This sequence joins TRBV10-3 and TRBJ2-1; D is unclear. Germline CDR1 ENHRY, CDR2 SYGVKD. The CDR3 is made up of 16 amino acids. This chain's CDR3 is CAISDRTPFSYNEHFF. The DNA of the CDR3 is TGTGCCATCAGTGACCGGACCCCCTTCTCCTACAATGAGCATTTCTTC.

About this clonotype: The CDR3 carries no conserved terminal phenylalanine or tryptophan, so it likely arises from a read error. The CDR3 sequence is CASSAQGEGETQYY. DNA for the CDR3: TGTGCCAGCAGTGCCCAGGGGGAGGGAGAGACCCAGTACTAC. The gene calls are TRBV6-5 and TRBJ2-5, with D possibly called TRBD1 or TRBD2 (7 bases each). The CDR3 extends over 14 amino acids. The germline gives CDR1 MNHEY, CDR2 SVGAGI. V lost 5 bases and J lost 4, with 14 bases in between.

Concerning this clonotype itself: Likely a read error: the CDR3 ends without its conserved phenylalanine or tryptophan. CDR3 coding DNA: TGTGCCAGCAGCACCGAGGGGTCTGGGGCCAACGTCCTGACTTTA. Amino acids: CASSTEGSGANVLTL. The chain has TRBV6-1 and TRBJ2-6; either TRBD1 or TRBD2 may supply D (5 bases each). Germline-derived CDR1 and CDR2 are MNHNS and SASEGT. The CDR3 consists of 15 residues. The germline V and J ends were trimmed by 6 bases and 1 base, with 10 bases remaining between them.

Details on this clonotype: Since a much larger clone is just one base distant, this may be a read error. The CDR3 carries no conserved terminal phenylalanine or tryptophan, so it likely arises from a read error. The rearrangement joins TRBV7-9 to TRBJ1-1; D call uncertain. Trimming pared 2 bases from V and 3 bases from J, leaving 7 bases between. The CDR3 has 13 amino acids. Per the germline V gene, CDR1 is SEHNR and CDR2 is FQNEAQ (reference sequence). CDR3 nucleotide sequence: TGTGCCAGCAGCTTAATCGAGGACACTGAAGCTTTCCTT. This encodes CASSLIEDTEAFL.

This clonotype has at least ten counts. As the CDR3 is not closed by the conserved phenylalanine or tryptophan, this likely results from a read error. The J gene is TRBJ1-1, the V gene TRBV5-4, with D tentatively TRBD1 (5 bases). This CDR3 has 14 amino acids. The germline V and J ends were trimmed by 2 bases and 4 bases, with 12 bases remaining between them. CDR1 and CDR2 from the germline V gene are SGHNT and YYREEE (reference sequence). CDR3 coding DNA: TGTGCCAGCAGCTTTATTCCGAGGGGCACTGAAGCTTTCCTT. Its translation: CASSFIPRGTEAFL.

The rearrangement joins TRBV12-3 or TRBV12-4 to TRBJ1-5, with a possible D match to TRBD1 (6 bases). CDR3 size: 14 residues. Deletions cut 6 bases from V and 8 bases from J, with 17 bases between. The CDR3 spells CASSPGTTQKPQHF. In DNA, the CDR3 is TGTGCCAGCAGCCCCGGGACAACACAGAAGCCCCAGCATTTT.

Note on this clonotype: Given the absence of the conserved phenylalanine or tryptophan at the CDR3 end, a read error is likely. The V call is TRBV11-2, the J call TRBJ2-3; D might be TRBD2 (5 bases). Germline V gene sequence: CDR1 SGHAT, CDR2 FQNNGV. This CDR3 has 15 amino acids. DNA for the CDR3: TGTACCAGCAGCGCCACCGGGATGGCCACAGATACGCAGTATTAT. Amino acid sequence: CTSSATGMATDTQYY.

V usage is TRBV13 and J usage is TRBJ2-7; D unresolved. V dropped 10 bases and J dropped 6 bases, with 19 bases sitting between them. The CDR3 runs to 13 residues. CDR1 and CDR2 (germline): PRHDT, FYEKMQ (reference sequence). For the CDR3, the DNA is TGTGCCAACGGCCTCTCCAAGTTGGGCGAGCAGTACTTC. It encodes CANGLSKLGEQYF. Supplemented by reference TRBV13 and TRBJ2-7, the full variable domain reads AAGVIQSPRHLIKEKRETATLKCYPIPRHDTVYWYQQGPGQDPQFLISFYEKMQSDKGSIPDRFSAQQFSDYHSELNMSSLELGDSALYFCANGLSKLGEQYFGPGTRLTVT.

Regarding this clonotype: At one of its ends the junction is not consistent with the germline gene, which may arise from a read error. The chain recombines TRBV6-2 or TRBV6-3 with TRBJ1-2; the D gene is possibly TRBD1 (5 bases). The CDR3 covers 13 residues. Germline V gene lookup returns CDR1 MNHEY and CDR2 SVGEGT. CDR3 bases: TGTGCCATCCTCCGGGACGGGTCCTATGTCTACACCTTC. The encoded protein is CAILRDGSYVYTF.

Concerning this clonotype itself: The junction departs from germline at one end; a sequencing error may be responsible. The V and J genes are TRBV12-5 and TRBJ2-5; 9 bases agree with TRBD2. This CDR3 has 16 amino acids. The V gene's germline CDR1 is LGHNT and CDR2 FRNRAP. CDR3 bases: TGTGCTAGTGGTTCATGGCTGGCGGGAGGGCAAGATACCCTGTACTTC. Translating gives CASGSWLAGGQDTLYF.

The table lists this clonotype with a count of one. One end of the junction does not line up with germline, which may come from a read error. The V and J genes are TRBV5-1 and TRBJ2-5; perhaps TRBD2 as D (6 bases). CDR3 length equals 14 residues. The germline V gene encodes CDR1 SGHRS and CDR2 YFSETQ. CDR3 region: CASGLEGNAETQYF. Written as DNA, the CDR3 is TGCGCCAGCGGCTTGGAGGGGAATGCAGAGACCCAGTACTTC.

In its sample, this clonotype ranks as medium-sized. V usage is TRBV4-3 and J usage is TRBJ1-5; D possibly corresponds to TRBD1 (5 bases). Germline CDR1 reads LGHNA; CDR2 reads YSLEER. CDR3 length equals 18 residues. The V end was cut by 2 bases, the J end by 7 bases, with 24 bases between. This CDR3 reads CASSQYWAKPRGSQPQHF. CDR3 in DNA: TGCGCCAGCAGCCAATACTGGGCTAAACCTAGGGGATCCCAGCCCCAGCATTTT.

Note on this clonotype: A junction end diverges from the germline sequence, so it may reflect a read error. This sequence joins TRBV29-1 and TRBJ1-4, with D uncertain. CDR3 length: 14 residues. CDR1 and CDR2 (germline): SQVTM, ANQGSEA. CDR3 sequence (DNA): TGCAGCGCTGAAGGGTCCGGGGATAAAGAAAAACTGTTTTTT. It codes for CSAEGSGDKEKLFF.

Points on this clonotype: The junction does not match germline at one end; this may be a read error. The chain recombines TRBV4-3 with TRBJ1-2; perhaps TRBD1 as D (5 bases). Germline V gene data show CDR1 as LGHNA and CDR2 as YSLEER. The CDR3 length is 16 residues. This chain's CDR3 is CASSQTDRGLGYGYTF. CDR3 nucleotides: TGCGCCAGCAGCCAGACAGATCGTGGCCTGGGCTATGGTTACACCTTC.

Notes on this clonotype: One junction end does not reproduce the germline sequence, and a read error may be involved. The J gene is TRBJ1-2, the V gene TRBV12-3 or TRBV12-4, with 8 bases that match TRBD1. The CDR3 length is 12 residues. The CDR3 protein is CASSEGQDKAAF. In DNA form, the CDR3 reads TGTGCCAGCAGCGAGGGACAGGATAAGGCGGCCTTC.

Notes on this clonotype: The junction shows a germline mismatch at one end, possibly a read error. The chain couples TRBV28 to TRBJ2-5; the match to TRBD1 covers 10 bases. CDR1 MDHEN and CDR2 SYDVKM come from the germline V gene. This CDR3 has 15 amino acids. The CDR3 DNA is TGTGCCAGGAGTTTTGTGACAGGGGGCAGGGAGACACAGTACTTC. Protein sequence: CARSFVTGGRETQYF. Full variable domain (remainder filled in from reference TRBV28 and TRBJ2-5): DVKVTQSSRYLVKRTGEKVFLECVQDMDHENMFWYRQDPGLGLRLIYFSYDVKMKEKGDIPEGYSVSREKKERFSLILESASTNQTSMYLCARSFVTGGRETQYFGPGTRLLVL.

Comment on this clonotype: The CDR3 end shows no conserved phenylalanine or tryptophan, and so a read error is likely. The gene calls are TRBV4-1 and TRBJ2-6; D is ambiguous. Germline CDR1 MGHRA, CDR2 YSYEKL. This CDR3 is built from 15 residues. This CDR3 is CASSQDDSRANVLTI. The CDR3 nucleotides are TGCGCCAGCAGCCAAGATGACTCTAGGGCCAACGTCCTGACTATC.

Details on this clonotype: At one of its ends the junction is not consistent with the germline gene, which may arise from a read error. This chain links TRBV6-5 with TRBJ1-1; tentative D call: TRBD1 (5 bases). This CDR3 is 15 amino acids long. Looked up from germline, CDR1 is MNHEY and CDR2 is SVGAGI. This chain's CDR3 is CASSYWGRGGTEASF. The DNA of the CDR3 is TGTGCCAGCAGTTACTGGGGACGGGGGGGGACTGAGGCTTCCTTT.

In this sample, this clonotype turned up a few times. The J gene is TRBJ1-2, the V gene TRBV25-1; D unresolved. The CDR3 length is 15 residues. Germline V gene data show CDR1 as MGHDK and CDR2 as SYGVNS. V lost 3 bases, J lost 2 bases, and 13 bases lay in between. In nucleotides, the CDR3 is TGTGCCAGCAGTGACGATCGGACCGGAAACTATGGCTACACCTTC. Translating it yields CASSDDRTGNYGYTF.

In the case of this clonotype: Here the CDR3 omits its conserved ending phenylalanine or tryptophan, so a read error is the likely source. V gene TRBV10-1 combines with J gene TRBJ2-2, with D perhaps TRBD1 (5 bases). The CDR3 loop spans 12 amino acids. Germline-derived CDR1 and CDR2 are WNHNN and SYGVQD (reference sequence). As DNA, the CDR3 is TGTGACAGCGCTATAATTGCCGGGGAGCTGTTTCTT. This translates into CDSAIIAGELFL.

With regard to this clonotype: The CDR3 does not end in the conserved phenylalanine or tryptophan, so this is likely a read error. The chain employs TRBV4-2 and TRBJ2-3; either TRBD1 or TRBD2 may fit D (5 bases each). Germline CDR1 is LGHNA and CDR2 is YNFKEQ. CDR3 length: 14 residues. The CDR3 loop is CASSQVGGDNTQYV. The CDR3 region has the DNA TGTGCCAGCAGTCAAGTTGGGGGAGACAATACGCAGTATGTT.

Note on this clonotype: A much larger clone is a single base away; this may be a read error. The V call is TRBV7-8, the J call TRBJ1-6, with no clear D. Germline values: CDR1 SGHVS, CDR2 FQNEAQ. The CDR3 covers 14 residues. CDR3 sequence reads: CVSSLGRTNSPLHF. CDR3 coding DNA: TGTGTCAGCAGCTTAGGCCGGACTAATTCACCCCTCCACTTT.

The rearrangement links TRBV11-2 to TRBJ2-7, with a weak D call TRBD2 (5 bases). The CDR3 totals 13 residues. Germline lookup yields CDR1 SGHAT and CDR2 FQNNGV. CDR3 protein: CSSSPLTDGGQYF. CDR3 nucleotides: TGTTCTAGCAGTCCGTTGACGGATGGAGGGCAGTACTTC.

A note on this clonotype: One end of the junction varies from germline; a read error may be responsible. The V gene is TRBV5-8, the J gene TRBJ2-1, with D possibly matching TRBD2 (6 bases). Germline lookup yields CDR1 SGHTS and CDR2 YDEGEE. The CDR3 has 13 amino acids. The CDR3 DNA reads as TGTGCCACCAGCGTCGTAAGCGGGAATGAGCAGTTCTTC. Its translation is CATSVVSGNEQFF.

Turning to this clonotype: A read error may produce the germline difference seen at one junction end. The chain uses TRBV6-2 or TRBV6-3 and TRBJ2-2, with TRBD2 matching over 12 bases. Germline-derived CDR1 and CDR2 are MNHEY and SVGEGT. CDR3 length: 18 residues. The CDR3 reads CASCYSRTSGALVGELSF. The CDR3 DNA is TGTGCCAGCTGTTACTCGAGGACTAGCGGGGCATTAGTCGGGGAGCTGTCTTTT.

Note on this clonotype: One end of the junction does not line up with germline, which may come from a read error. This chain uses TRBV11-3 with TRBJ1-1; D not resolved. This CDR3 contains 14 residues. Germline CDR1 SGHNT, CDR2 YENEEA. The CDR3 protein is CASSAPGSHTEALF. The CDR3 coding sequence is TGTGCCAGCAGCGCGCCCGGGTCCCACACTGAAGCTTTGTTT.